Listed here are 20 T cell receptor beta chains from one sample, sequenced in a study of PD-1 blockade in classical Hodgkin lymphoma. Time point defined: newly diagnosed, previously untreated cHL patient sample. It was by magnetic negative selection that CD4+ T cells were purified from thawed PBMCs. Profiling relied on immunoSEQ multiplex PCR, and the TCRdb table lists in-frame clones only, not all of them. The sample has 24,000 or so clones; about 90% are singletons. Sequenced input: CD4+ T cells from blood. The receptors come from a human donor with classical Hodgkin lymphoma.

The genes are TRBV10-3 and TRBJ2-2; D is unclear. Germline V gives CDR1 ENHRY, CDR2 SYGVKD. The CDR3 runs 12 residues. V was shortened by 2 bases and J by 6 bases, with 4 bases between the two germline ends. The CDR3 reads CAISEESGELFF. CDR3 bases: TGTGCCATCAGTGAGGAGTCCGGGGAGCTGTTTTTT.

V and J are TRBV5-4 and TRBJ1-2, with a weak D call TRBD1 (6 bases). The V gene's germline CDR1 is SGHNT and CDR2 YYREEE (reference sequence). CDR3 length equals 13 residues. The V and J ends lost 4 bases and 5 bases respectively, with 12 bases between them. As DNA, the CDR3 is TGTGCCAGCAGCCTAGACGGACAGTATGGCTACACCTTC. Translation: CASSLDGQYGYTF.

The V call is TRBV7-2, the J call TRBJ2-7; possible D gene TRBD2, 5 bases. Germline V gene sequence: CDR1 SGHTA, CDR2 FQGNSA. V was shortened by 4 bases and J by 3 bases, with 13 bases between the two germline ends. The CDR3 covers 14 residues. The CDR3 loop is CASSSRVNSYEQYF. CDR3 nucleotides: TGTGCCAGCAGCTCGCGGGTCAATAGCTACGAGCAGTACTTC.

This clone is a singleton in its sample. This chain uses TRBV9 with TRBJ2-7, with TRBD2 identical over 9 bases. The germline gives CDR1 SGDLS, CDR2 YYNGEE. Losses at the gene ends were 4 bases for V and 2 bases for J; bases not matched to a gene: 7. This CDR3 contains 15 residues. The CDR3 sequence is CASSQRAGGPYEQYF. The CDR3 DNA sequence: TGTGCCAGCAGCCAACGAGCGGGGGGCCCCTACGAGCAGTACTTC.

The chain joins TRBV28 to TRBJ2-1; D is possibly TRBD1 or TRBD2 (7 bases each). Germline assignment: CDR1 MDHEN and CDR2 SYDVKM. V was cut by 6 bases and J by 7 bases, with 19 bases left in between. The CDR3 runs 15 residues. This CDR3 is CASSDQGGVPNEQFF. The DNA of the CDR3 is TGTGCCAGCAGCGACCAGGGGGGGGTACCAAATGAGCAGTTCTTC.

The gene calls are TRBV5-1 and TRBJ2-3, with D perhaps being TRBD1 or TRBD2 (6 bases each). Germline assignment: CDR1 SGHRS and CDR2 YFSETQ. This CDR3 comprises 16 residues. The germline V and J ends were trimmed by 4 bases and 4 bases, with 19 bases remaining between them. The CDR3 is CASSGNEIGGPDTQYF. DNA for the CDR3: TGCGCCAGCAGCGGGAATGAGATAGGGGGGCCAGATACGCAGTATTTT.

V and J are TRBV2 and TRBJ2-2; D possibly corresponds to TRBD1 (6 bases). The CDR3 runs 15 residues. CDR1 and CDR2 from the germline V gene are SNHLY and FYNNEI. Trimming stripped 2 bases from V and 4 bases from J, with 11 bases between. This CDR3 reads CASSERGHTTGELFF. CDR3 sequence (DNA): TGTGCCAGCAGTGAAAGGGGACATACCACCGGGGAGCTGTTTTTT.

V is TRBV6-1 and J is TRBJ1-6; D is undetermined. The germline V gene encodes CDR1 MNHNS and CDR2 SASEGT. The V gene lost 6 bases and the J gene lost 8 bases, with 14 bases spanning the gap. This CDR3 has 14 residues. CDR3 nucleotides: TGTGCCAGCAGCCCAAACCCCCAGGATTCACCCCTCCACTTT. Amino acids: CASSPNPQDSPLHF.

This sequence joins TRBV5-4 and TRBJ2-7; D possibly corresponds to TRBD2 (5 bases). The ends were cut back, 3 bases at V and 0 bases at J, with 10 bases in the middle. Germline CDR1 SGHNT, CDR2 YYREEE (reference sequence). The CDR3 is 14 amino acids. CDR3 DNA: TGTGCCAGCAGCTCCCAAGGGAGCTCCTACGAGCAGTACTTC. Its protein product is CASSSQGSSYEQYF.

This clone is medium-sized. The rearrangement links TRBV7-8 to TRBJ1-5; D is undetermined. Trimming pared 7 bases from V and 6 bases from J, leaving 19 bases between. This CDR3 region has 15 residues. CDR1 and CDR2 (germline): SGHVS, FQNEAQ. The CDR3 loop is CASTEREGPSQPQHF. CDR3 nucleotides: TGTGCCAGCACAGAGCGGGAAGGGCCGTCTCAGCCCCAGCATTTT.

The chain links TRBV10-3 to TRBJ2-3; tentatively, D is TRBD2 (5 bases). CDR3 length: 17 amino acids. Per the germline V gene, CDR1 is ENHRY and CDR2 is SYGVKD. Trimming stripped 5 bases from V and 2 bases from J, with 20 bases between. CDR3 nucleotide sequence: TGTGCCATCAGTTTCCCCGTTACTAGATGGAACACAGATACGCAGTATTTT. This encodes CAISFPVTRWNTDTQYF.

This chain uses TRBV19 with TRBJ1-2; perhaps TRBD1 as D (6 bases). There are 15 residues in the CDR3. CDR1 is LNHDA, CDR2 SQIVND, per germline (reference sequence). Trimming stripped 7 bases from V and 4 bases from J, with 19 bases between. The CDR3 sequence is CASIGTGSVVYGYTF. The CDR3 nucleotides are TGTGCCAGTATCGGTACAGGGAGCGTGGTCTATGGCTACACCTTC.

The chain is built from TRBV11-2 and TRBJ1-1; D possibly corresponds to TRBD1 (5 bases). From germline, CDR1 is SGHAT and CDR2 FQNNGV. The CDR3 covers 15 residues. Trimming left V 3 bases short and J 0 bases short, with 11 bases between. This CDR3 reads CASSFRRGMNTEAFF. Here the CDR3 DNA reads TGTGCCAGCAGCTTCCGACGGGGGATGAACACTGAAGCTTTCTTT.

The CDR3 spells CASSEGIGGYEQYF. DNA for the CDR3: TGTGCCAGCAGTGAAGGTATAGGGGGGTACGAGCAGTACTTC. The J gene is TRBJ2-7, the V gene TRBV2; D possibly uses TRBD1 or TRBD2 (6 bases each). Per germline, CDR1 SNHLY and CDR2 FYNNEI. V lost 1 base to trimming and J lost 4 bases, with 11 bases between them. CDR3 length equals 14 residues.

This chain joins TRBV29-1 and TRBJ2-2; D is unresolved. This CDR3 has 11 amino acids. Germline CDR1 and CDR2: SQVTM and ANQGSEA. V dropped 6 bases and J dropped 4 bases, with 6 bases sitting between them. The CDR3 sequence is CSVGSTGELFF. CDR3 nucleotides: TGCAGCGTGGGGTCCACCGGGGAGCTGTTTTTT.

This chain joins TRBV12-5 and TRBJ2-2, with a tentative D call TRBD1 (5 bases). V gave up 0 bases and J gave up 4 bases, with 12 bases separating them. The CDR3 has 16 residues. Germline-derived CDR1 and CDR2 are LGHNT and FRNRAP. This chain's CDR3 is CASGLVVAGFTGELFF. The CDR3 bases are TGTGCTAGTGGTTTGGTAGTAGCAGGGTTCACCGGGGAGCTGTTTTTT.

The chain employs TRBV4-3 and TRBJ2-1; D possibly corresponds to TRBD1 (5 bases). The CDR3 contains 17 residues. Germline assignment: CDR1 LGHNA and CDR2 YSLEER. V lost 0 bases and J lost 4, with 16 bases in between. In nucleotides, the CDR3 is TGCGCCAGCAGCCAAGATCGCTCAGGGCGGAGATACAATGAGCAGTTCTTC. Its protein is CASSQDRSGRRYNEQFF.

The rearrangement uses TRBV12-5 and TRBJ2-1, with D unresolved. Per the germline V gene, CDR1 is LGHNT and CDR2 is FRNRAP. V was pared by 1 base and J by 9 bases, with 4 bases between. The CDR3 covers 11 residues. The CDR3: CASGLGTEQFF. DNA for the CDR3: TGTGCTAGTGGTTTGGGTACTGAGCAGTTCTTC.

This chain joins TRBV7-9 and TRBJ2-1; D remains ambiguous. Germline V gene lookup returns CDR1 SEHNR and CDR2 FQNEAQ (reference sequence). Deletions cut 1 base from V and 6 bases from J, with 7 bases between. The CDR3 contains 13 residues. The CDR3 DNA reads TGTGCCAGCAGCTTAGACCCCGGCAATGAGCAGTTCTTC. It translates to CASSLDPGNEQFF.

The CDR3 sequence: CASSLVWNSNQPQHF. CDR3 DNA: TGTGCCAGCAGCTTAGTATGGAATAGCAATCAGCCCCAGCATTTT. J is TRBJ1-5 and V is TRBV7-8; D gene unclear. Germline V gene sequence: CDR1 SGHVS, CDR2 FQNEAQ. The CDR3 has 15 amino acids. With 1 base removed from V and 0 bases from J, the gap between germline ends came to 7 bases.